What follows are 23 T cell receptor beta chains derived from one specimen sequenced in a study of a mutant IDH1 vaccine in newly diagnosed glioma. The method was immunoSEQ multiplex PCR; TCRdb's version includes in-frame clones alone and lacks a portion of them. The sample consists of approximately 88,000 clones, 80% of them appearing once. The time point: baseline, week 1 (first vaccination visit). The treatment was: pre-vaccination baseline after standard-of-care therapy. This sample comprised PBMCs, obtained from a glioma patient treated with radiotherapy, temozolomide or both. The source is a man aged 40-49 years with glioma.

V and J are TRBV4-3 and TRBJ2-2; 9 bases are shared with TRBD2. The CDR3 covers 18 residues. Unmatched junction bases numbered 8, after V lost 3 bases and J lost 0 bases. CDR1 is LGHNA and CDR2 is YSLEER in the germline V gene. The CDR3 DNA sequence: TGCGCCAGCAGCCAGACCGTGACTAGCGGACCGAACACCGGGGAGCTGTTTTTT. Protein sequence: CASSQTVTSGPNTGELFF.

The rearrangement links TRBV7-8 to TRBJ1-5; no firm D call. Trimming removed 1 base at V and 7 bases at J, with 17 bases between. The germline V gene encodes CDR1 SGHVS and CDR2 FQNEAQ. The CDR3 is 16 amino acids. CDR3 bases: TGTGCCAGCAGCTTAGAGGCTGGGAGCAGCGGACAGCCCCAGCATTTT. Its translation is CASSLEAGSSGQPQHF.

The count of this clone is one. The chain has TRBV19 and TRBJ2-7; possible D gene TRBD2, 6 bases. V shed 1 base and J shed 3 bases, with 13 bases lying between them. This CDR3 contains 15 residues. Germline CDR1 reads LNHDA; CDR2 reads SQIVND (reference sequence). CDR3 sequence (DNA): TGTGCCAGTAGTATAGGGGGGACTGGCTACTACGAGCAGTACTTC. Translation gives CASSIGGTGYYEQYF. Looking up the rest from reference TRBV19 and TRBJ2-7 gives the full variable domain: DGGITQSPKYLFRKEGQNVTLSCEQNLNHDAMYWYRQDPGQGLRLIYYSQIVNDFQKGDIAEGYSVSREKKESFPLTVTSAQKNPTAFYLCASSIGGTGYYEQYFGPGTRLTVT.

The J gene is TRBJ2-1, the V gene TRBV5-4; possible D gene TRBD1, 6 bases. The germline CDR1 and CDR2 sequences are SGHNT and YYREEE (reference sequence). The V and J ends lost 4 bases and 7 bases respectively, with 18 bases between them. The CDR3 loop spans 15 amino acids. The CDR3 reads CASSVNRGQKNEQFF. The CDR3 bases are TGTGCCAGCAGCGTCAACCGCGGACAGAAAAATGAGCAGTTCTTC. The full variable domain, in which reference TRBV5-4 and TRBJ2-1 provide the parts outside the CDR3, is ETGVTQSPTHLIKTRGQQVTLRCSSQSGHNTVSWYQQALGQGPQFIFQYYREEENGRGNFPPRFSGLQFPNYSSELNVNALELDDSALYLCASSVNRGQKNEQFFGPGTRLTVL.

The CDR3 nucleotides read TGCGCCAGCAGCTTCGGTGACAGGGCAGCCTACGAGCAGTACTTC. It yields the protein CASSFGDRAAYEQYF. This sequence joins TRBV5-1 and TRBJ2-7; 7 bases map to TRBD1. The germline V gene encodes CDR1 SGHRS and CDR2 YFSETQ. The CDR3 is made up of 15 amino acids. The ends lost 2 bases at V and 2 bases at J; junction bases unmatched: 7.

The chain uses TRBV19 and TRBJ2-6, with 8 bases identical to TRBD1. The germline CDR1 and CDR2 sequences are LNHDA and SQIVND (reference sequence). The CDR3 runs 18 residues. Trimming cost V 3 bases and J 4 bases; bases outside gene matches: 11. CDR3 coding DNA: TGTGCCAGTAGTATGGGAGGCAGGGGGCGCTCCGGGGCCAACGTCCTGACTTTC. It is translated as CASSMGGRGRSGANVLTF.

The chain combines TRBV5-1 with TRBJ1-1; D is uncertain. CDR1 is SGHRS, CDR2 YFSETQ, per germline. The V gene lost 0 bases and the J gene lost 8 bases, with 14 bases spanning the gap. This CDR3 contains 14 residues. CDR3 protein: CASSLGTAFGEAFF. The CDR3 region has the DNA TGCGCCAGCAGCTTGGGAACCGCATTTGGGGAAGCTTTCTTT.

About this clone: The junction differs from germline at one of its ends, possibly a read error. V usage is TRBV7-7 and J usage is TRBJ2-5, with TRBD1 as a possible D gene (5 bases). The CDR3 covers 15 residues. Germline lookup yields CDR1 SSHAT and CDR2 FNYEAQ (reference sequence). The CDR3 sequence is CASSNLVGPRETQYF. The CDR3 nucleotides are TGTGCTAGCAGTAACTTGGTGGGGCCAAGGGAGACCCAGTACTTC.

The chain recombines TRBV7-2 with TRBJ2-1; TRBD2 agrees at 15 bases. This CDR3 region has 16 residues. Trimming took 1 base from V and 8 from J; bases not matched to a gene: 3. Germline V gene lookup returns CDR1 SGHTA and CDR2 FQGNSA. CDR3 region: CASSLEGTSGRYEQFF. The DNA of the CDR3 is TGTGCCAGCAGCTTAGAGGGGACTAGCGGGAGGTATGAGCAGTTCTTC. The full variable domain, completed using reference TRBV7-2 and TRBJ2-1, is GAGVSQSPSNKVTEKGKDVELRCDPISGHTALYWYRQSLGQGLEFLIYFQGNSAPDKSGLPSDRFSAERTGGSVSTLTIQRTQQEDSAVYLCASSLEGTSGRYEQFFGPGTRLTVL.

This rearrangement joins TRBV6-5 to TRBJ1-5, with 12 bases identical to TRBD1. The V segment lost 4 bases and the J segment 6 bases; nucleotides outside the gene matches: 4. The V gene's germline CDR1 is MNHEY and CDR2 SVGAGI. The CDR3 spans 15 residues. The CDR3 coding sequence is TGTGCCAGCAGTTCCGGGACAGGGGGCGGTCAGCCCCAGCATTTT. Translation gives CASSSGTGGGQPQHF.

This clone was counted a single time. The J gene is TRBJ1-1, the V gene TRBV19; no clear D gene. CDR1 and CDR2 (germline): LNHDA, SQIVND (reference sequence). V was clipped by 4 bases and J by 1 base, with 7 bases between them. The CDR3 has 13 residues. The CDR3 is CASSKVQNTEAFF. The CDR3 bases are TGTGCCAGTAGTAAGGTCCAGAACACTGAAGCTTTCTTT.

The rearrangement uses TRBV10-3 and TRBJ2-7, with TRBD2 identical over 10 bases. CDR1 is ENHRY and CDR2 is SYGVKD in the germline V gene. The CDR3 sequence is 16 residues long. Germline trimming cut 5 bases from V and 1 base from J; bases unmatched to any gene: 8. DNA for the CDR3: TGTGCCATCAGTCGCGCGCTAGCGGGGGTGTCCTACGAGCAGTACTTC. As protein: CAISRALAGVSYEQYF.

This clone turned up a few times. The chain combines TRBV5-1 with TRBJ2-7, with a possible D match to TRBD1 (6 bases). V lost 0 bases, J lost 4 bases, and 11 bases lay in between. Per the germline V gene, CDR1 is SGHRS and CDR2 is YFSETQ. This CDR3 has 14 residues. The CDR3 is CASSLGGGRYEQYF. The CDR3 nucleotides read TGCGCCAGCAGCTTGGGTGGGGGCAGGTACGAGCAGTACTTC.

CDR3: CASSLVGGRPNQPQHF. DNA for the CDR3: TGTGCCAGCAGCTTAGTCGGGGGGCGCCCCAATCAGCCCCAGCATTTT. The genes are TRBV7-2 and TRBJ1-5, with D possibly matching TRBD1 (6 bases). CDR3 length equals 16 residues. V lost 1 base to trimming and J lost 3 bases, with 13 bases between them. Germline CDR1 is SGHTA and CDR2 is FQGNSA.

V is TRBV15 and J is TRBJ2-6; weak D call: TRBD2 (6 bases). Germline values: CDR1 LNHNV, CDR2 YYDKDF (reference sequence). Trimming took 4 bases from V and 1 from J, leaving 20 bases between them. The CDR3 consists of 19 residues. The CDR3 coding sequence is TGTGCCACCAGCAAAGTCCTAGAACTGGGACTGTCTGGGGCCAACGTCCTGACTTTC. This codes for CATSKVLELGLSGANVLTF.

This chain uses TRBV7-8 with TRBJ2-7, with 9 bases identical to TRBD1. The CDR3 length is 17 residues. J lost 2 bases, V lost 2 bases, and 10 bases had no gene match. Germline V gene lookup returns CDR1 SGHVS and CDR2 FQNEAQ. The CDR3 coding sequence is TGTGCCAGCAGCTTAACACAGGGGGCGTCCCGGACCTACGAGCAGTACTTC. It encodes CASSLTQGASRTYEQYF. The variable domain in full, with the rest retrieved from reference TRBV7-8 and TRBJ2-7, is GAGVSQSPRYKVAKRGQDVALRCDPISGHVSLFWYQQALGQGPEFLTYFQNEAQLDKSGLPSDRFFAERPEGSVSTLKIQRTQQEDSAVYLCASSLTQGASRTYEQYFGPGTRLTVT.

The V call is TRBV6-5, the J call TRBJ1-1; 7 bases are a match to TRBD1. V was clipped by 7 bases and J by 0 bases; unmatched bases: 5. CDR3 length: 14 residues. Germline CDR1 and CDR2: MNHEY and SVGAGI. Here the CDR3 reads CASTRGQMNTEAFF. CDR3 in DNA: TGTGCCAGCACTAGGGGGCAGATGAACACTGAAGCTTTCTTT.

CDR3 loop: CASSVRGFNEQFF. Here the CDR3 DNA reads TGTGCCAGCAGTGTACGGGGGTTCAATGAGCAGTTCTTC. This sequence joins TRBV2 and TRBJ2-1; maybe TRBD2 (6 bases). CDR1 and CDR2 (germline): SNHLY, FYNNEI. The length of the CDR3 is 13 residues. Deletions cut 4 bases from V and 6 bases from J, with 10 bases between.

This clone came up once. This chain connects TRBV29-1 to TRBJ2-1; D gene ambiguous. This CDR3 has 12 residues. V was cut by 4 bases and J by 6 bases, with 10 bases left in between. Germline V gene lookup returns CDR1 SQVTM and CDR2 ANQGSEA. The CDR3 region has the DNA TGCAGCGTTGTGTTCAGGACCAATGAGCAGTTCTTC. Translating it yields CSVVFRTNEQFF.

This clone was seen a single time. V usage is TRBV15 and J usage is TRBJ2-1; D might be TRBD2 (5 bases). Germline CDR1 is LNHNV and CDR2 is YYDKDF (reference sequence). V was cut by 4 bases and J by 1 base, with 8 bases left in between. The CDR3 totals 14 residues. The CDR3 spells CATSTRGSYNEQFF. The CDR3 coding sequence is TGTGCCACCAGCACTCGCGGGTCCTACAATGAGCAGTTCTTC.

This chain uses TRBV19 with TRBJ1-2; TRBD1 agrees at 7 bases. The length of the CDR3 is 15 residues. V shed 5 bases, J shed 6 bases, and the junction held 12 bases outside the gene matches. CDR1 is LNHDA and CDR2 is SQIVND in the germline V gene (reference sequence). This CDR3 reads CASSVYRGIEDGYTF. The CDR3 nucleotides read TGTGCCAGTAGTGTTTACAGGGGAATAGAGGATGGCTACACCTTC.

The V gene is TRBV28, the J gene TRBJ2-1; D possibly corresponds to TRBD1 (6 bases). Germline lookup yields CDR1 MDHEN and CDR2 SYDVKM. CDR3 size: 14 residues. Trimming left V 5 bases short and J 5 bases short, with 13 bases between. CDR3 in amino acids: CASSPYRDHNEQFF. For the CDR3, the DNA is TGTGCCAGCAGTCCCTACAGGGACCACAATGAGCAGTTCTTC.

The rearrangement joins TRBV15 to TRBJ2-1; TRBD2 might be the D (5 bases). This CDR3 has 12 amino acids. Germline V gives CDR1 LNHNV, CDR2 YYDKDF (reference sequence). V lost 8 bases to trimming and J lost 7 bases, with 12 bases between them. The CDR3: CATVVQRNEQFF. The CDR3 DNA reads TGTGCCACCGTCGTCCAGCGGAATGAGCAGTTCTTC.